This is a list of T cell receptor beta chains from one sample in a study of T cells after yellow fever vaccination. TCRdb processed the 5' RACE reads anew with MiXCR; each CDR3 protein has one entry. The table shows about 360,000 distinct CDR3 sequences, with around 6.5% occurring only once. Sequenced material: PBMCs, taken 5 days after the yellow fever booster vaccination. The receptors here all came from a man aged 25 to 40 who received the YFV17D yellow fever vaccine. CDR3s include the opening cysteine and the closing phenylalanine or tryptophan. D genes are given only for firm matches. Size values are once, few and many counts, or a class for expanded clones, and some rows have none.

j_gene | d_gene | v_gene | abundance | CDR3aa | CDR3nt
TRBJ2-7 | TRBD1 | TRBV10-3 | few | CATHWDSSYEQYF | TGTGCCACGCATTGGGACAGCTCCTACGAGCAGTACTTC
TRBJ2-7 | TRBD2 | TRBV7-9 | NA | CASSSPGGGASYQQYF | TGTGCCAGCAGCTCTCCCGGGGGAGGGGCTAGTTATCAGCAGTACTTC
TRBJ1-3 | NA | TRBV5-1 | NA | CASSVDSLSGNTIYF | TGCGCCAGCAGCGTGGACAGCCTCTCTGGAAACACCATATATTTT
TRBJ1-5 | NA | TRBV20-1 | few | CSARERGWDQPQHF | TGCAGTGCTAGAGAGAGGGGTTGGGATCAGCCCCAGCATTTT
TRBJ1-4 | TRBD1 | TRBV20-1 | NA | CSARQTDRANEKLFF | TGCAGTGCTAGACAAACCGACAGGGCTAATGAAAAACTGTTTTTT
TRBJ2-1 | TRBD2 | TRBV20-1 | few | CCAPGVAGDSYNEQFF | TGCTGTGCTCCCGGGGTAGCGGGGGACTCCTACAATGAGCAGTTCTTC
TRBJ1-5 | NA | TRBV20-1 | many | CSTVTGNQPQHF | TGCAGCACAGTCACGGGGAATCAGCCCCAGCATTTT
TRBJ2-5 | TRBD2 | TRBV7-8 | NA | CASSLFNSREEKETQYF | TGTGCCAGCAGCTTATTTAATTCCCGGGAGGAAAAAGAGACCCAGTACTTC
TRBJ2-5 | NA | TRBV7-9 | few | CASSLLSGLTETQYF | TGTGCCAGCAGCTTATTAAGCGGGCTAACAGAGACCCAGTACTTC
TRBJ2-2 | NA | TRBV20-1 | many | CSASSPLGRGDTGELFF | TGCAGTGCTAGTTCCCCCCTTGGTAGGGGAGACACCGGGGAGCTGTTTTTT
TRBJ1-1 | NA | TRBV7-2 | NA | CASSFRDIVGVNTEAFF | TGTGCCAGCAGCTTTAGGGACATAGTGGGGGTGAACACTGAAGCTTTCTTT
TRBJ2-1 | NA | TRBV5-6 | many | CASSPVPGDEQFF | TGTGCCAGCAGCCCGGTCCCGGGCGATGAGCAGTTCTTC
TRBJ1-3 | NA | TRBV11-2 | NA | CASSLVGQGIILSSGNTIYF | TGTGCCAGCAGCTTAGTCGGGCAGGGAATAATACTTAGCTCTGGAAACACCATATATTTT
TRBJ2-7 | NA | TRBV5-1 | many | CASREGIGDEQYF | TGCGCCAGCAGGGAGGGAATCGGCGACGAGCAGTACTTC
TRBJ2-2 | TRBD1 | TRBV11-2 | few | CASSALRQGMAGELFF | TGTGCCAGCAGCGCGCTCCGACAGGGAATGGCCGGGGAGCTGTTTTTT
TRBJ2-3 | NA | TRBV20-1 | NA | CSARAVATRDTQYF | TGCAGTGCTAGAGCTGTAGCTACTCGAGATACGCAGTATTTT
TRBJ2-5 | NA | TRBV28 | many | CASSLEPGQRGETQYF | TGTGCCAGCAGTTTAGAACCGGGACAGCGGGGAGAGACCCAGTACTTC
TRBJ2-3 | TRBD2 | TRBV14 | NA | CASSRQLAGTDAQYF | TGTGCCAGCAGCCGCCAACTAGCGGGAACAGATGCGCAGTATTTT
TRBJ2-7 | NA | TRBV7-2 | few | CASSPLYYEQYF | TGTGCCAGCAGCCCGCTATACTACGAGCAGTACTTC
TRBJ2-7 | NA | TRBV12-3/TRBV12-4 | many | CASSFQIGEQYF | TGTGCCAGCAGTTTCCAGATCGGGGAGCAGTACTTC
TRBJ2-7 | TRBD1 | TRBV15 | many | CATSQGQGAYEQYF | TGTGCCACCAGCCAGGGACAGGGGGCTTACGAGCAGTACTTC
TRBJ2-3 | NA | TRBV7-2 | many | CASSIRRADTQYF | TGTGCCAGCAGCATCCGCCGGGCAGATACGCAGTATTTT
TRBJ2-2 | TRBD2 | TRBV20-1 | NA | CSASRTSAGELFF | TGCAGTGCTAGTCGGACTAGCGCCGGGGAGCTGTTTTTT
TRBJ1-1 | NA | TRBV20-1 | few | CSALIWGESTRNTEAFF | TGCAGTGCCCTTATCTGGGGGGAGTCGACAAGAAACACTGAAGCTTTCTTT
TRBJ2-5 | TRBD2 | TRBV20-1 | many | CSARVRGSGSETQYF | TGCAGTGCTAGAGTCAGGGGTAGCGGGAGTGAGACCCAGTACTTC
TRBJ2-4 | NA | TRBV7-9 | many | CASSLPAARGAKNIQYF | TGTGCCAGCAGCTTACCCGCCGCCCGGGGGGCCAAAAACATTCAGTACTTC
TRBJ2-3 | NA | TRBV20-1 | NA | CSARTGNTDTQYF | TGCAGTGCTAGAACGGGGAACACAGATACGCAGTATTTT
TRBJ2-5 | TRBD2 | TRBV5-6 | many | CASSTPSGSGIETQYF | TGTGCCAGCAGCACCCCTAGCGGGTCGGGCATCGAGACCCAGTACTTC
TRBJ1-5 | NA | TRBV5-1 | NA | CASSFRRGEPQHF | TGCGCCAGCAGCTTCCGTCGGGGAGAGCCCCAGCATTTT